One and the same sample provided the 21 T cell receptor beta chains below, sequenced in a study of response to subunit inactivated influenza vaccine. One entry per CDR3 protein, called by TCRdb with MiXCR from the RT-PCR reads. This sample carries about 480,000 distinct CDR3 sequences, around 13% of them seen once, and the ten largest clones take about 12%. The source material was PBMCs from blood, sampled about 40 days after vaccination. These TCRs come from a man aged 50 or older who received an inactivated influenza vaccine.

This clonotype was recorded at least ten times. The chain links TRBV4-3 to TRBJ2-3; D might be TRBD2 (5 bases). The germline V and J ends were trimmed by 0 bases and 4 bases, with 11 bases remaining between them. CDR3 length: 15 amino acids. Germline lookup yields CDR1 LGHNA and CDR2 YSLEER. As DNA, the CDR3 is TGCGCCAGCAGCCAAGATCGGGGTGGGCCAGATACGCAGTATTTT. Its protein product is CASSQDRGGPDTQYF.

The chain couples TRBV29-1 to TRBJ2-2, with D perhaps TRBD1 or TRBD2 (5 bases each). The CDR3 sequence is 15 residues long. Trimming cost V 2 bases and J 4 bases, with 14 bases left between them. Germline CDR1 reads SQVTM; CDR2 reads ANQGSEA. The CDR3 reads CSVERGARGTGELFF. The CDR3 region has the DNA TGCAGCGTTGAAAGAGGGGCGCGAGGCACCGGGGAGCTGTTTTTT.

The chain uses TRBV20-1 and TRBJ1-2, with TRBD1 matching 9 bases. This CDR3 region has 13 residues. The germline CDR1 and CDR2 sequences are DFQATT and SNEGSKA (reference sequence). J was trimmed by 7 bases and V by 1 base; bases with no gene match: 4. In nucleotides, the CDR3 is TGCAGTGCTAGAGTGGGGACAGGGCTTGGCTACACCTTC. This encodes CSARVGTGLGYTF.

This clonotype came up a few times. This chain links TRBV4-3 with TRBJ1-4; 8 positions match TRBD1. The CDR3 consists of 16 residues. V gave up 0 bases and J gave up 8 bases; unmatched junction bases: 8. Per germline, CDR1 LGHNA and CDR2 YSLEER. The CDR3 here is CASSQDLQGAREKLFF. DNA of the CDR3: TGCGCCAGCAGCCAAGATCTTCAGGGGGCACGGGAAAAACTGTTTTTT.

The chain is built from TRBV7-2 and TRBJ2-3, with 8 bases that match TRBD2. J lost 5 bases, V lost 5 bases, and 12 bases had no gene match. Germline CDR1 and CDR2: SGHTA and FQGNSA. The CDR3 spans 16 residues. DNA for the CDR3: TGTGCCAGCAGCCACACCACGGGGGGGTTCCGAGATACGCAGTATTTT. Amino acid sequence: CASSHTTGGFRDTQYF.

The CDR3 bases are TGTGCCAGCAGCCAAGATGGGGACCTCCTAGGGGATACGCAGTATTTT. It is translated as CASSQDGDLLGDTQYF. The V and J genes are TRBV14 and TRBJ2-3; possibly TRBD1 or TRBD2 for D (5 bases each). V gave up 0 bases and J gave up 6 bases, with 16 bases separating them. Germline values: CDR1 SGHDN, CDR2 FVKESK. This CDR3 contains 16 residues. Combining the CDR3 with reference TRBV14 and TRBJ2-3 gives the whole variable domain EAGVTQFPSHSVIEKGQTVTLRCDPISGHDNLYWYRRVMGKEIKFLLHFVKESKQDESGMPNNRFLAERTGGTYSTLKVQPAELEDSGVYFCASSQDGDLLGDTQYFGPGTRLTVL.

V usage is TRBV28 and J usage is TRBJ2-5; TRBD2 matches 11 bases. Germline V gives CDR1 MDHEN, CDR2 SYDVKM. This CDR3 is 15 amino acids long. V shed 5 bases and J 4 bases; nucleotides not matched to a gene: 6. CDR3 in amino acids: CASSLIAGGRETQYF. CDR3 coding DNA: TGTGCCAGCAGTCTTATAGCGGGGGGGCGAGAGACCCAGTACTTC.

This clonotype was picked up a small number of times. The chain couples TRBV20-1 to TRBJ2-1, with D perhaps TRBD1 (6 bases). V was trimmed by 1 base and J by 4 bases, leaving 17 bases between them. This CDR3 region has 16 residues. Per germline, CDR1 DFQATT and CDR2 SNEGSKA (reference sequence). CDR3 in amino acids: CSARVNRAEQYNEQFF. The CDR3 DNA sequence: TGCAGTGCTAGAGTTAACAGGGCTGAACAATACAATGAGCAGTTCTTC.

The sample holds many counts of this clonotype. This rearrangement joins TRBV27 to TRBJ1-1, with TRBD1 matching 7 bases. This CDR3 region has 13 residues. The J segment lost 4 bases and the V segment lost 7 bases, leaving 6 bases of the junction unmatched. Germline V gives CDR1 MNHEY, CDR2 SMNVEV (reference sequence). In DNA form, the CDR3 reads TGTGCCAGCAATGTTAACAGGGGCACTGAAGCTTTCTTT. This gives the protein CASNVNRGTEAFF.

The chain links TRBV20-1 to TRBJ1-2, with 9 nucleotides matching TRBD1. V dropped 8 bases and J dropped 7; count of bases not matched to a gene: 11. Germline lookup yields CDR1 DFQATT and CDR2 SNEGSKA (reference sequence). The CDR3 covers 13 residues. The CDR3 sequence: CSPNRGRSPGYTF. For the CDR3, the DNA is TGCAGTCCAAACAGGGGGCGATCGCCTGGCTACACCTTC.

The gene calls are TRBV18 and TRBJ1-6; 7 bases line up with TRBD1. CDR3 length equals 15 residues. Trimming cost V 5 bases and J 6 bases; bases outside gene matches: 7. Germline V lookup: CDR1 KGHSH, CDR2 LQKENI. CDR3: CASSETGRSNSPLHF. The CDR3 coding sequence is TGTGCCAGCTCAGAGACAGGGAGAAGTAATTCACCCCTCCACTTT.

This clonotype was seen many times. This chain joins TRBV24-1 and TRBJ2-1; D gene ambiguous. Trimming removed 1 base from V and 0 bases from J, with 9 bases in between. CDR3 length: 16 amino acids. Germline-derived CDR1 and CDR2 are KGHDR and SFDVKD. In DNA form, the CDR3 reads TGTGCCACCAGTGATTTCGGCAAGAGCTCCTACAATGAGCAGTTCTTC. Its protein is CATSDFGKSSYNEQFF.

This clonotype came up a few times. V and J are TRBV5-1 and TRBJ2-7; a possible D gene is TRBD2 (5 bases). Germline CDR1 and CDR2: SGHRS and YFSETQ. Trimming shortened V by 7 bases and J by 0 bases, and 11 bases separated the two germline ends. The length of the CDR3 is 13 residues. The CDR3 nucleotides read TGCGCCAGCTCGGGAATCGGCTCCTACGAGCAGTACTTC. This sequence encodes CASSGIGSYEQYF.

With regard to this clonotype: An end of the junction does not agree with germline; a read error may underlie this. J is TRBJ2-1 and V is TRBV12-3 or TRBV12-4, with 10 bases lining up with TRBD1. This CDR3 has 13 residues. The CDR3: CASSWTGGLVQSF. The CDR3 DNA sequence: TGTGCCAGCAGTTGGACAGGGGGTTTAGTGCAGTCCTTC.

V and J are TRBV3-1 and TRBJ1-1; maybe TRBD1 (5 bases). Deletions cut 0 bases from V and 4 bases from J, with 15 bases between. The CDR3 is 16 amino acids. Germline V gene lookup returns CDR1 LGHDT and CDR2 YNNKEL (reference sequence). The CDR3 protein is CASSQDQPGRFTEAFF. The CDR3 DNA reads TGTGCCAGCAGCCAAGATCAGCCGGGGCGGTTCACTGAAGCTTTCTTT.

The rearrangement links TRBV3-1 to TRBJ2-1; 14 positions match TRBD2. In germline, CDR1 is LGHDT, CDR2 YNNKEL (reference sequence). V dropped 3 bases and J dropped 7; count of bases not matched to a gene: 5. The CDR3 runs 16 residues. CDR3 nucleotides: TGTGCCAGCAGCCAGGGACTAGCGGGGGTTTGGAATGAGCAGTTCTTC. This encodes CASSQGLAGVWNEQFF.

V and J are TRBV6-5 and TRBJ1-1; unclear D gene. Deletions cut 4 bases from V and 6 bases from J, with 15 bases between. Germline V gives CDR1 MNHEY, CDR2 SVGAGI. The length of the CDR3 is 14 residues. The CDR3 loop is CASSSGGAGSEAFF. DNA for the CDR3: TGTGCCAGCAGTTCTGGCGGAGCTGGGTCTGAAGCTTTCTTT.

A few counts support this clonotype. The chain employs TRBV10-3 and TRBJ2-7; 13 positions agree with TRBD2. Germline loops: CDR1 ENHRY, CDR2 SYGVKD. This CDR3 spans 15 amino acids. V lost 5 bases and J lost 2; bases outside the gene matches: 3. The CDR3 spells CAISIGLAGAYEQYF. The CDR3 DNA sequence: TGTGCCATCAGTATTGGACTAGCGGGGGCCTACGAGCAGTACTTC.

This clonotype was observed a handful of times. The genes are TRBV7-2 and TRBJ2-7, with D tentatively TRBD1 (6 bases). This CDR3 has 17 residues. The germline V gene encodes CDR1 SGHTA and CDR2 FQGNSA. Trimming pared 1 base from V and 2 bases from J, leaving 18 bases between. CDR3 region: CASSLGFGTPSPYEQYF. CDR3 nucleotides: TGTGCCAGCAGCTTAGGCTTCGGGACACCTTCTCCCTACGAGCAGTACTTC.

Only a few counts were recorded for this clonotype. The chain has TRBV7-2 and TRBJ1-4; the D gene is possibly TRBD1 (5 bases). V was pared by 3 bases and J by 12 bases, with 14 bases between. The CDR3 consists of 13 residues. Germline lookup yields CDR1 SGHTA and CDR2 FQGNSA. CDR3 sequence reads: CASSLGRQAELFF. The CDR3 nucleotides are TGTGCCAGCAGCTTGGGACGGCAGGCAGAACTGTTTTTT.

This clonotype was found many times. The rearrangement joins TRBV18 to TRBJ1-2; tentatively, D is TRBD1 (5 bases). The CDR3 runs to 15 residues. Per germline, CDR1 KGHSH and CDR2 LQKENI. Trimming took off 0 bases at V and 3 bases at J, with 11 bases between the two ends. The CDR3 reads CASSPPTQGYYGYTF. In DNA form, the CDR3 reads TGTGCCAGCTCACCACCGACGCAGGGATACTATGGCTACACCTTC. Variable domain in full (rest from reference TRBV18 and TRBJ1-2): NAGVMQNPRHLVRRRGQEARLRCSPMKGHSHVYWYRQLPEEGLKFMVYLQKENIIDESGMPKERFSAEFPKEGPSILRIQQVVRGDSAAYFCASSPPTQGYYGYTFGSGTRLTVV.